The 20 T cell receptor beta chains below all came from one sample that was sequenced in a study of blood T cell repertoires in COVID-19. Profiling relied on immunoSEQ multiplex PCR, and the TCRdb table lists in-frame clones only, not all of them. Of tens of thousands of clones listed, over 60% were seen once; the top ten hold about 6.4%. The sequenced sample consisted of peripheral blood. These receptors were taken from a woman in her forties or fifties with active or convalescent COVID-19.

The rearrangement joins TRBV27 to TRBJ1-5, with D possibly matching TRBD1 (6 bases). The CDR3 has 13 residues. V lost 4 bases to trimming and J lost 5 bases, with 9 bases between them. Per the germline V gene, CDR1 is MNHEY and CDR2 is SMNVEV (reference sequence). The CDR3 sequence is CASSYREYQPQHF. CDR3 nucleotide sequence: TGTGCCAGCAGTTACAGGGAGTATCAGCCCCAGCATTTT.

The rearrangement uses TRBV4-2 and TRBJ1-1; the D is unclear. Germline loops: CDR1 LGHNA, CDR2 YNFKEQ. V was clipped by 0 bases and J by 1 base, with 27 bases between them. The CDR3 is 21 residues long. In DNA, the CDR3 is TGTGCCAGCAGCCAAGATCGGTCATTCGCGGGAGGCGGAGGGTGGAACACTGAAGCTTTCTTT. It specifies CASSQDRSFAGGGGWNTEAFF.

This rearrangement joins TRBV19 to TRBJ2-1; TRBD1 matches 9 bases. This CDR3 has 16 residues. Germline CDR1 LNHDA, CDR2 SQIVND (reference sequence). The V segment lost 6 bases and the J segment 0 bases; nucleotides outside the gene matches: 6. The CDR3 region is CASSGTDRGSYNEQFF. CDR3 nucleotides: TGTGCCAGTAGCGGTACGGACAGGGGCTCCTACAATGAGCAGTTCTTC.

The rearrangement links TRBV27 to TRBJ1-5; tentatively, D is TRBD1 (5 bases). The CDR3 totals 17 residues. Looked up from germline, CDR1 is MNHEY and CDR2 is SMNVEV (reference sequence). The V end was cut by 5 bases, the J end by 2 bases, with 19 bases between. The CDR3 bases are TGTGCCAGCAGTCTGAGGGGAGGTCTGGGCGGCAATCAGCCCCAGCATTTT. Protein: CASSLRGGLGGNQPQHF.

This clone was counted between two and nine times. V usage is TRBV7-2 and J usage is TRBJ2-1; maybe TRBD2 (6 bases). Trimming removed 4 bases at V and 10 bases at J, with 26 bases between. The germline V gene encodes CDR1 SGHTA and CDR2 FQGNSA. This CDR3 comprises 17 residues. DNA for the CDR3: TGTGCCAGCAGCTCGAGGGGCGGCGGGATGGGCTGGGACGAGCAGTTCTTC. It encodes CASSSRGGGMGWDEQFF. The complete variable domain, with remaining parts taken from reference TRBV7-2 and TRBJ2-1, reads GAGVSQSPSNKVTEKGKDVELRCDPISGHTALYWYRQSLGQGLEFLIYFQGNSAPDKSGLPSDRFSAERTGGSVSTLTIQRTQQEDSAVYLCASSSRGGGMGWDEQFFGPGTRLTVL.

In regard to this clone: Distinct nucleotide sequences in the sample also encode this CDR3. The gene calls are TRBV18 and TRBJ1-2, with 7 bases matching TRBD1. V was clipped by 3 bases and J by 3 bases; unmatched bases: 1. Looked up from germline, CDR1 is KGHSH and CDR2 is LQKENI. The length of the CDR3 is 13 residues. The CDR3 DNA is TGTGCCAGCTCACCCGGGACAGACTATGGCTACACCTTC. The encoded protein is CASSPGTDYGYTF.

V is TRBV2 and J is TRBJ1-1; perhaps TRBD1 as D (6 bases). V was clipped by 7 bases and J by 11 bases, with 20 bases between them. The CDR3 has 13 residues. The V gene's germline CDR1 is SNHLY and CDR2 FYNNEI. This CDR3 reads CASKGDLGGFAFF. DNA of the CDR3: TGTGCCAGCAAGGGGGATTTGGGCGGGTTTGCTTTCTTT.

This clone was observed a single time. The sample holds other DNA sequences that translate to the same CDR3. The chain couples TRBV5-1 to TRBJ2-7; maybe TRBD1 (6 bases). Germline-derived CDR1 and CDR2 are SGHRS and YFSETQ. The CDR3 consists of 14 residues. The V end lost 0 bases, the J end lost 2 bases, and 9 bases lay between the germline ends. The CDR3 spells CASSLAAGAYEQYF. CDR3 bases: TGCGCCAGCAGCTTGGCGGCAGGGGCCTACGAGCAGTACTTC.

The V gene is TRBV27, the J gene TRBJ1-5, with 8 bases aligning to TRBD1. CDR3 length: 17 residues. The ends lost 5 bases at V and 4 bases at J; junction bases unmatched: 13. Germline V gene data show CDR1 as MNHEY and CDR2 as SMNVEV (reference sequence). CDR3 bases: TGTGCCAGCAGTCCGACCCTAATAGGACAGGGTAATCAGCCCCAGCATTTT. As protein: CASSPTLIGQGNQPQHF.

The chain couples TRBV7-9 to TRBJ2-3; TRBD2 aligns across 9 bases. V was pared by 6 bases and J by 1 base, with 8 bases of the junction left unmatched. The germline CDR1 and CDR2 sequences are SEHNR and FQNEAQ (reference sequence). The CDR3 has 16 residues. The CDR3 sequence is CASRAISGSGTDTQYF. The CDR3 nucleotides read TGTGCCAGCAGGGCGATTAGCGGGAGTGGCACAGATACGCAGTATTTT.

This clone was counted between two and nine times. The chain employs TRBV24-1 and TRBJ2-2, with 10 bases that match TRBD1. J gave up 6 bases and V 9 bases, and 9 bases lay outside the gene matches. CDR1 is KGHDR, CDR2 SFDVKD, per germline. This CDR3 comprises 15 residues. The CDR3: CATATRDRGSGELFF. The CDR3 nucleotides read TGTGCCACCGCCACGAGGGACAGGGGATCCGGGGAGCTGTTTTTT.

The chain uses TRBV7-6 and TRBJ2-7; the D gene is possibly TRBD1 (6 bases). V lost 1 base and J 5 bases, leaving 18 bases between the germline ends. CDR3 size: 16 residues. Germline CDR1 SGHVS, CDR2 FNYEAQ. In nucleotides, the CDR3 is TGTGCCAGCAGCTTAGGGCCTACAGGGTTCGGGGACGAGCAGTACTTC. Protein sequence: CASSLGPTGFGDEQYF. Together with reference TRBV7-6 and TRBJ2-7, the CDR3 gives the full variable domain: GAGVSQSPRYKVTKRGQDVALRCDPISGHVSLYWYRQALGQGPEFLTYFNYEAQQDKSGLPNDRFSAERPEGSISTLTIQRTEQRDSAMYRCASSLGPTGFGDEQYFGPGTRLTVT.

CDR3 amino acids: CASSVGTLADTQYF. The CDR3 bases are TGTGCCAGCAGCGTCGGGACTCTAGCAGATACGCAGTATTTT. The gene calls are TRBV6-1 and TRBJ2-3, with a tentative D call TRBD2 (6 bases). V lost 6 bases and J lost 4, with 14 bases in between. Per germline, CDR1 MNHNS and CDR2 SASEGT. The CDR3 is 14 amino acids.

The genes are TRBV16 and TRBJ2-3; D not certain. CDR3 size: 14 residues. The germline V gene has CDR1 KGHSY and CDR2 FQNENV. V dropped 2 bases and J dropped 2 bases, with 8 bases sitting between them. This CDR3 reads CASSQQQVTDTQYF. As DNA, the CDR3 is TGTGCCAGCAGCCAACAGCAGGTCACAGATACGCAGTATTTT.

The chain links TRBV2 to TRBJ1-1; 7 bases map to TRBD1. Trimming took 5 bases from V and 2 from J; bases not matched to a gene: 5. The CDR3 has 14 amino acids. Germline CDR1 is SNHLY and CDR2 is FYNNEI. Written as DNA, the CDR3 is TGTGCCAGCAGTTCCCGACAGGGTAACACTGAAGCTTTCTTT. It specifies CASSSRQGNTEAFF.

The rearrangement uses TRBV5-1 and TRBJ1-2; 7 bases agree with TRBD1. The trim removed 6 bases at V and 7 bases at J, leaving 3 bases unmatched. CDR1 and CDR2 (germline): SGHRS, YFSETQ. The CDR3 totals 11 residues. Here the CDR3 reads CASTEGAGYTF. The DNA for the CDR3 is TGCGCCAGCACAGAGGGGGCTGGCTACACCTTC. The variable domain in full, completed from reference TRBV5-1 and TRBJ1-2, reads KAGVTQTPRYLIKTRGQQVTLSCSPISGHRSVSWYQQTPGQGLQFLFEYFSETQRNKGNFPGRFSGRQFSNSRSEMNVSTLELGDSALYLCASTEGAGYTFGSGTRLTVV.

The chain combines TRBV12-5 with TRBJ2-5; D possibly corresponds to TRBD1 (6 bases). The V end was cut by 0 bases, the J end by 5 bases, with 22 bases between. The CDR3 contains 18 residues. Germline V gene data show CDR1 as LGHNT and CDR2 as FRNRAP. CDR3 in DNA: TGTGCTAGTGGTTTGGTACACCCCCTTGTGGGGGCGGTGGAGACCCAGTACTTC. This sequence encodes CASGLVHPLVGAVETQYF.

CDR3 DNA: TGTGCCAGCAGTGTATACTCGAGGGACAGGACGACAGATACGCAGTATTTT. It translates to CASSVYSRDRTTDTQYF. The rearrangement uses TRBV28 and TRBJ2-3; 8 bases are a match to TRBD1. There are 17 residues in the CDR3. V lost 5 bases and J lost 3; bases outside the gene matches: 13. Germline V gene sequence: CDR1 MDHEN, CDR2 SYDVKM.

This clone was found a few times. The chain joins TRBV3-1 (or the pseudogene TRBV3-2) to TRBJ2-7; maybe TRBD2 (6 bases). Trimming shortened V by 5 bases and J by 1 base, and 9 bases separated the two germline ends. There are 13 residues in the CDR3. Germline assignment: CDR1 LGHDT and CDR2 YNNKEL (reference sequence). DNA for the CDR3: TGTGCCAGCAGCGGAGGAGGGTCCTACGAGCAGTACTTC. Its translation is CASSGGGSYEQYF.

The CDR3 sequence is CASSQNSPSYEQYF. In DNA, the CDR3 is TGTGCCAGCTCCCAGAACAGCCCGAGCTACGAGCAGTACTTC. The rearrangement links TRBV18 to TRBJ2-7; D remains unclear. From germline, CDR1 is KGHSH and CDR2 LQKENI. V was trimmed by 6 bases and J by 3 bases, leaving 15 bases between them. This CDR3 spans 14 amino acids.